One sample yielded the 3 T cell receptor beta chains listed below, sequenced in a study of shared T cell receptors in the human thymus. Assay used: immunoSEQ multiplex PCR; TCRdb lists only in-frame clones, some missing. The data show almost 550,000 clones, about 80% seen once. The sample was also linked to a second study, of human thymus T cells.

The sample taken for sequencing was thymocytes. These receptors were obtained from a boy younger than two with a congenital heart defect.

Here the CDR3 reads CASSVGLAGNYNEQFF. As DNA, the CDR3 is TGTGCCAGCAGCGTAGGACTAGCGGGCAACTACAATGAGCAGTTCTTC. The J gene is TRBJ2-1, the V gene TRBV9; TRBD2 aligns across 10 bases. The V gene's germline CDR1 is SGDLS and CDR2 YYNGEE. V was clipped by 0 bases and J by 3 bases; unmatched bases: 3. The CDR3 spans 16 residues.

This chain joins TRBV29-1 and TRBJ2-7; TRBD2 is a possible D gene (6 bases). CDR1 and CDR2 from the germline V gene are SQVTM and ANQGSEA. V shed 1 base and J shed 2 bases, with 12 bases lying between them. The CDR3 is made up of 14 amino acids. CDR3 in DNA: TGCAGCGTTGAAGCGGGAGCTTTCCCCTACGAGCAGTACTTC. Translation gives CSVEAGAFPYEQYF.

The CDR3 bases are TGTGCCAGTAATACAGGACTAGCGGGCCTAAGCACAGATACGCAGTATTTT. Protein product: CASNTGLAGLSTDTQYF. The chain combines TRBV19 with TRBJ2-3, with 11 positions matching TRBD2. Unmatched junction bases numbered 9, after V lost 7 bases and J lost 0 bases. In germline, CDR1 is LNHDA, CDR2 SQIVND (reference sequence). This CDR3 is 17 amino acids long.